The 20 T cell receptor beta chains presented below share a single source sample, sequenced in a study of read filtering for tumor transcriptome and immune sequencing. The library was built from roughly 400 ng RNA with molecular barcoded adaptors for alpha/delta and beta/gamma chains. Each CDR3 protein gets one entry after TCRdb re-called the reads with MiXCR. Of more than 55,000 distinct CDR3 sequences in the sample, more than 20% were seen once. Sequencing was performed on a population of CD138-negative cells sorted from bone marrow. The source of these receptors is a donor aged 40 or over with multiple myeloma.

In regard to this clonotype: This may stem from a read error, because a much larger clone lies one nucleotide away. In DNA, the CDR3 is TGTGCCAGCTCCAAAGCCGGGGACACTGAAGCTTTCTTT. It is translated as CASSKAGDTEAFF. The rearrangement joins TRBV28 to TRBJ1-1; D is ambiguous. Germline loops: CDR1 MDHEN, CDR2 SYDVKM. Trimming removed 8 bases at V and 3 bases at J, with 13 bases between. The CDR3 is 13 amino acids. Variable domain in full (rest from reference TRBV28 and TRBJ1-1): DVKVTQSSRYLVKRTGEKVFLECVQDMDHENMFWYRQDPGLGLRLIYFSYDVKMKEKGDIPEGYSVSREKKERFSLILESASTNQTSMYLCASSKAGDTEAFFGQGTRLTVV.

On this clonotype: A much larger clone differs by one base, so this may be a read error. The rearrangement links TRBV11-2 to TRBJ2-7, with 7 bases identical to TRBD2. Looked up from germline, CDR1 is SGHAT and CDR2 is FQNNGV. The CDR3 is 16 residues long. CDR3 DNA: TGTGCCAACAGCTTAGTAATAGGCGGGAGCTCCTACGAGCAGTACTTC. Residues: CANSLVIGGSSYEQYF.

This clonotype was picked up many times. The chain has TRBV27 and TRBJ1-4, with 7 bases matching TRBD1. The CDR3 has 14 amino acids. CDR1 and CDR2 (germline): MNHEY, SMNVEV (reference sequence). V shed 2 bases, J shed 5 bases, and the junction held 2 bases outside the gene matches. CDR3 DNA: TGTGCCAGCAGTTTAGCAGGGGGGAATGAAAAACTGTTTTTT. Translated: CASSLAGGNEKLFF.

This clonotype is medium-sized by share. The V call is TRBV2, the J call TRBJ2-1; D possibly uses TRBD1 or TRBD2 (5 bases each). Trimming pared 4 bases from V and 3 bases from J, leaving 16 bases between. This CDR3 contains 16 residues. Looked up from germline, CDR1 is SNHLY and CDR2 is FYNNEI. DNA for the CDR3: TGTGCCAGCAGTGGCCCCGCCCGTGGGGGCTACAATGAGCAGTTCTTC. Amino acids: CASSGPARGGYNEQFF. The variable domain in full, with the rest retrieved from reference TRBV2 and TRBJ2-1, is EPEVTQTPSHQVTQMGQEVILRCVPISNHLYFYWYRQILGQKVEFLVSFYNNEISEKSEIFDDQFSVERPDGSNFTLKIRSTKLEDSAMYFCASSGPARGGYNEQFFGPGTRLTVL.

For this clonotype: A far more abundant clone sits one base away, making this likely a read error. V gene TRBV6-4 combines with J gene TRBJ2-1; no clear D gene. The germline gives CDR1 MRHNA, CDR2 SNTAGT. The CDR3 is 14 amino acids. V was trimmed by 3 bases and J by 5 bases, leaving 11 bases between them. The CDR3 coding sequence is TGTGCCAGCAGTGAAGGATTTAGGGACAATGAGCAGTTCTTC. This sequence encodes CASSEGFRDNEQFF.

This clonotype was detected ten times or more. J is TRBJ2-1 and V is TRBV5-4; TRBD2 aligns across 10 bases. This CDR3 region has 15 residues. V lost 1 base to trimming and J lost 3 bases; unmatched junction nucleotides: 1. The germline CDR1 and CDR2 sequences are SGHNT and YYREEE (reference sequence). CDR3 amino acids: CASSLWTSGYNEQFF. CDR3 nucleotides: TGTGCCAGCAGCTTGTGGACTAGCGGCTACAATGAGCAGTTCTTC.

This clonotype has more than one count but fewer than ten. CDR3 region: CASSYSNYGYTF. As DNA, the CDR3 is TGTGCCAGCAGTTACTCTAACTATGGCTACACCTTC. The J gene is TRBJ1-2, the V gene TRBV28; D not resolved. Looked up from germline, CDR1 is MDHEN and CDR2 is SYDVKM. The CDR3 totals 12 residues. V was cut by 4 bases and J by 0 bases, with 3 bases left in between.

This clonotype was observed a few times. The chain is built from TRBV29-1 and TRBJ2-1; possibly TRBD1 for D (6 bases). The CDR3 consists of 13 residues. Germline V gene sequence: CDR1 SQVTM, CDR2 ANQGSEA. Deletions cut 6 bases from V and 4 bases from J, with 13 bases between. The CDR3 sequence: CSVADSEYNEQFF. As DNA, the CDR3 is TGCAGCGTGGCGGACAGTGAATACAATGAGCAGTTCTTC.

For this clonotype: A far larger clone is off by one base, so a read error is likely. V and J are TRBV6-5 and TRBJ2-5; 8 bases align to TRBD2. CDR1 and CDR2 from the germline V gene are MNHEY and SVGAGI. The CDR3 runs to 17 residues. The CDR3 reads CASSYIAGGADQETRYF. DNA of the CDR3: TGTGCCAGCAGTTACATCGCGGGGGGCGCGGACCAAGAGACCCGGTACTTC.

This clonotype has at least ten counts. The gene calls are TRBV20-1 and TRBJ2-3, with 8 bases identical to TRBD1. Losses at the gene ends were 6 bases for V and 0 bases for J; bases not matched to a gene: 8. Germline V gene sequence: CDR1 DFQATT, CDR2 SNEGSKA (reference sequence). CDR3 length: 15 amino acids. The CDR3 protein is CSAAIRTGSTDTQYF. The CDR3 DNA follows: TGCAGTGCCGCCATACGGACAGGGAGCACAGATACGCAGTATTTT.

This clonotype was seen at least ten times. This chain uses TRBV20-1 with TRBJ2-5, with D possibly being TRBD1 (5 bases). CDR1 and CDR2 (germline): DFQATT, SNEGSKA (reference sequence). CDR3 length: 11 residues. Trimming stripped 6 bases from V and 1 base from J, with 6 bases between. The chain's CDR3 is CSAGVQETQYF. DNA for the CDR3: TGCAGTGCAGGGGTCCAAGAGACCCAGTACTTC.

This clonotype was seen repeatedly, ten times or more. The CDR3 DNA reads as TGTGCCAGCGGGTGGGAGGCGGAAGAGACCCAGTACTTC. This codes for CASGWEAEETQYF. This chain connects TRBV2 to TRBJ2-5; weak D call: TRBD2 (6 bases). CDR3 length: 13 residues. Trimming took 8 bases from V and 3 from J, leaving 13 bases between them. CDR1 is SNHLY and CDR2 is FYNNEI in the germline V gene.

About this clonotype: This could be a read error, since a much larger clone is one nucleotide away. In DNA form, the CDR3 reads TGTGCCGGCTCACCACCCGAGGTTCAAGAGACCCAGTACTTC. Its translation: CAGSPPEVQETQYF. This rearrangement joins TRBV18 to TRBJ2-5, with no clear D. Germline lookup yields CDR1 KGHSH and CDR2 LQKENI. This CDR3 has 14 residues.

V and J are TRBV2 and TRBJ2-5; the match to TRBD1 covers 9 bases. J was trimmed by 5 bases and V by 6 bases; bases with no gene match: 4. The length of the CDR3 is 13 residues. In germline, CDR1 is SNHLY, CDR2 FYNNEI. CDR3 amino acids: CASRPGQGETQYF. In DNA form, the CDR3 reads TGTGCCAGCAGGCCCGGACAGGGGGAGACCCAGTACTTC.

At least ten counts were recorded for this clonotype. The J gene is TRBJ2-1, the V gene TRBV2; 8 bases match TRBD1. V dropped 4 bases and J dropped 6; count of bases not matched to a gene: 11. CDR1 and CDR2 (germline): SNHLY, FYNNEI. The CDR3 length is 16 residues. Here the CDR3 DNA reads TGTGCCAGCAGTGGGACAGGGAATTTTATGGGCAATGAGCAGTTCTTC. It encodes CASSGTGNFMGNEQFF.

This clonotype was seen repeatedly, ten times or more. The gene calls are TRBV27 and TRBJ2-3; tentatively, D is TRBD1 (5 bases). Germline lookup yields CDR1 MNHEY and CDR2 SMNVEV (reference sequence). The CDR3 runs to 14 residues. Trimming took off 2 bases at V and 1 base at J, with 7 bases between the two ends. The CDR3 is CASSLGRGTDTQYF. DNA for the CDR3: TGTGCCAGCAGTTTAGGCAGGGGCACAGATACGCAGTATTTT.

The sample holds many counts of this clonotype. V usage is TRBV18 and J usage is TRBJ2-5; a possible D gene is TRBD1 (6 bases). Looked up from germline, CDR1 is KGHSH and CDR2 is LQKENI. This CDR3 spans 13 amino acids. The V end was cut by 4 bases, the J end by 5 bases, with 11 bases between. The CDR3 is CASSLWTVETQYF. In nucleotides, the CDR3 is TGTGCCAGCTCACTTTGGACAGTGGAGACCCAGTACTTC.

As to this clonotype: A much larger clone lies a single base off, so this may be a read error. The chain carries TRBV5-1 and TRBJ2-5; 8 bases match TRBD2. Germline CDR1 is SGHRS and CDR2 is YFSETQ. V lost 10 bases, J lost 0 bases, and 14 bases stayed unmatched. This CDR3 comprises 16 residues. This CDR3 reads CAAKPELAANQETQYF. For the CDR3, the DNA is TGCGCCGCGAAACCGGAACTAGCGGCGAACCAAGAGACCCAGTACTTC.

In the case of this clonotype: The junction departs from the called germline gene at one end, perhaps through a read error. This chain joins TRBV28 and TRBJ2-1; D is ambiguous. This CDR3 has 13 amino acids. Germline V gene lookup returns CDR1 MDHEN and CDR2 SYDVKM. The chain's CDR3 is CASSLRTYNELFF. The CDR3, as DNA: TGTGCCAGCAGTCTCCGTACATACAATGAGCTGTTCTTC.

In its sample, this clonotype was seen many times. The V call is TRBV6-2 or TRBV6-3, the J call TRBJ1-1, with D possibly TRBD1 on 5 matching bases. This CDR3 contains 14 residues. Trimming left V 2 bases short and J 0 bases short, with 7 bases between. In germline, CDR1 is MNHEY, CDR2 SVGEGT. In nucleotides, the CDR3 is TGTGCCAGCAGTTACGGGGACTTGAACACTGAAGCTTTCTTT. It codes for CASSYGDLNTEAFF.